These 24 T cell receptor beta chains came from one sample sequenced in a study of blood T cell repertoires in COVID-19. Measured with immunoSEQ multiplex PCR; TCRdb has only the in-frame clones, and not every one. This table has about 160,000 clones, under 90% appearing once. Sequences were obtained from peripheral blood. Every receptor here comes from a woman aged 80 or over with acute or convalescent COVID-19.

The chain links TRBV5-1 to TRBJ1-1; a possible D gene is TRBD1 (5 bases). This CDR3 region has 15 residues. V was cut by 4 bases and J by 4 bases, with 17 bases left in between. Looked up from germline, CDR1 is SGHRS and CDR2 is YFSETQ. The CDR3 sequence is CASSPWGFGVTEAFF. CDR3 coding DNA: TGCGCCAGCAGCCCCTGGGGCTTTGGTGTCACTGAAGCTTTCTTT.

On this clone itself: A clone one base away is much larger, so this may be a read error. The chain recombines TRBV6-5 with TRBJ2-3; possibly TRBD1 for D (6 bases). Trimming stripped 5 bases from V and 1 base from J, with 7 bases between. CDR3 length equals 13 residues. The V gene's germline CDR1 is MNHEY and CDR2 SVGAGI. In nucleotides, the CDR3 is TGTGCCAGCAGTAGACAGGGCACAGATACGCAGTATTTT. The encoded protein is CASSRQGTDTQYF.

The count of this clone is one. This sequence joins TRBV19 and TRBJ2-3; D gene uncertain. CDR1 and CDR2 from the germline V gene are LNHDA and SQIVND (reference sequence). Trimming left V 5 bases short and J 3 bases short, with 12 bases between. The CDR3 length is 14 residues. The CDR3 sequence: CASSAPGGTDTQYF. The CDR3 DNA is TGTGCCAGTAGTGCCCCGGGTGGAACAGATACGCAGTATTTT.

This clone was recorded once. This chain connects TRBV20-1 to TRBJ1-6; a possible D gene is TRBD1 (5 bases). CDR3 length equals 13 residues. CDR1 is DFQATT, CDR2 SNEGSKA, per germline (reference sequence). Trimming cost V 5 bases and J 8 bases, with 13 bases left between them. The CDR3 region has the DNA TGCAGTGCTGGTGGCAGGGTATATTCACCCCTCCACTTT. Encoded protein: CSAGGRVYSPLHF.

The chain employs TRBV19 and TRBJ1-6; D ambiguous. The CDR3 runs 14 residues. Trimming pared 6 bases from V and 6 bases from J, leaving 12 bases between. The germline gives CDR1 LNHDA, CDR2 SQIVND (reference sequence). The CDR3 spells CASSARDTNSPLHF. CDR3 coding DNA: TGTGCCAGTAGCGCCCGGGATACTAATTCACCCCTCCACTTT.

The chain uses TRBV5-1 and TRBJ2-7; a possible D gene is TRBD2 (6 bases). This CDR3 comprises 14 residues. Germline CDR1 SGHRS, CDR2 YFSETQ. V lost 1 base, J lost 2 bases, and 10 bases lay in between. Written as DNA, the CDR3 is TGCGCCAGCAGCTTGTCGGGGGTGACCTACGAGCAGTACTTC. Its translation is CASSLSGVTYEQYF.

The rearrangement links TRBV29-1 to TRBJ2-5; 8 bases match TRBD1. The V gene's germline CDR1 is SQVTM and CDR2 ANQGSEA. The CDR3 is made up of 14 amino acids. V trimming: 4 bases; J trimming: 1 base; junction bases outside the gene matches: 5. CDR3 amino acids: CSVGDRSIQETQYF. CDR3 in DNA: TGCAGCGTTGGGGACAGGTCAATCCAAGAGACCCAGTACTTC.

This chain links TRBV5-4 with TRBJ2-2, with 9 nucleotides matching TRBD1. Losses at the gene ends were 4 bases for V and 6 bases for J; bases not matched to a gene: 7. The germline V gene has CDR1 SGHNT and CDR2 YYREEE (reference sequence). This CDR3 has 15 residues. The DNA of the CDR3 is TGTGCCAGCAGCCGGGACAGGGTGGAAGCCGGGGAGCTGTTTTTT. It specifies CASSRDRVEAGELFF.

This clone was observed a single time. The CDR3 loop reads CASSFSGTGSGNTIYF. The CDR3, as DNA: TGTGCCAGCAGTTTCTCCGGGACAGGCTCTGGAAACACCATATATTTT. The gene calls are TRBV27 and TRBJ1-3; 8 nucleotides agree with TRBD1. V dropped 3 bases and J dropped 0; count of bases not matched to a gene: 4. CDR3 length equals 16 residues. Germline V lookup: CDR1 MNHEY, CDR2 SMNVEV (reference sequence).

This chain connects TRBV30 to TRBJ1-5, with unresolved D. Trimming took 4 bases from V and 2 from J, leaving 9 bases between them. Germline CDR1 and CDR2: GTSNPN and SVGIG (reference sequence). The CDR3 runs 13 residues. The CDR3 DNA sequence: TGTGCCTGGAACATCGGAGGCAATCAGCCCCAGCATTTT. Amino acid sequence: CAWNIGGNQPQHF.

This chain joins TRBV6-1 and TRBJ1-1; D is undetermined. V gave up 2 bases and J gave up 3 bases, with 7 bases separating them. CDR1 is MNHNS, CDR2 SASEGT, per germline. CDR3 length: 13 residues. The CDR3 DNA reads TGTGCCAGCAGTGAAAATAGCGACACTGAAGCTTTCTTT. Residues: CASSENSDTEAFF.

The chain couples TRBV3-1 (or the pseudogene TRBV3-2) to TRBJ2-3; maybe TRBD2 (6 bases). Germline CDR1 LGHDT, CDR2 YNNKEL (reference sequence). The V end lost 0 bases, the J end lost 4 bases, and 20 bases lay between the germline ends. The CDR3 contains 18 residues. In nucleotides, the CDR3 is TGTGCCAGCAGCCAAGAAGGAGGCCGGGACTTTTACCCAGATACGCAGTATTTT. Translation gives CASSQEGGRDFYPDTQYF.

The chain links TRBV28 to TRBJ2-1; TRBD2 matches 10 bases. The CDR3 length is 15 residues. Germline-derived CDR1 and CDR2 are MDHEN and SYDVKM. The ends lost 7 bases at V and 6 bases at J; junction bases unmatched: 9. DNA for the CDR3: TGTGCCAGCACCCCTGGGGTAGCGGGAGGCAATGAGCAGTTCTTC. This sequence encodes CASTPGVAGGNEQFF.

V usage is TRBV28 and J usage is TRBJ1-2, with D maybe TRBD1 (6 bases). Trimming pared 6 bases from V and 8 bases from J, leaving 13 bases between. Germline assignment: CDR1 MDHEN and CDR2 SYDVKM. The CDR3 consists of 12 residues. CDR3 in amino acids: CASRFGGDGYTF. The CDR3, as DNA: TGTGCCAGCAGATTTGGGGGCGACGGCTACACCTTC.

V and J are TRBV3-1 (or the pseudogene TRBV3-2) and TRBJ2-3; no clear D. The germline V and J ends were trimmed by 1 base and 6 bases, with 5 bases remaining between them. Germline V gene lookup returns CDR1 LGHDT and CDR2 YNNKEL (reference sequence). CDR3 length: 12 residues. The CDR3 loop reads CASSQVRDTQYF. CDR3 DNA sequence: TGTGCCAGCAGCCAAGTACGGGATACGCAGTATTTT.

The chain links TRBV5-1 to TRBJ1-4, with D unresolved. The V gene's germline CDR1 is SGHRS and CDR2 YFSETQ. This CDR3 is 15 amino acids long. V shed 0 bases and J shed 8 bases, with 14 bases lying between them. Written as DNA, the CDR3 is TGCGCCAGCAGCTTGGGGTCAGACCGGCGGGAAAAACTGTTTTTT. This gives the protein CASSLGSDRREKLFF.

This clone was seen repeatedly, ten times or more. The chain couples TRBV5-1 to TRBJ2-2; D ambiguous. Trimming shortened V by 1 base and J by 3 bases, and 4 bases separated the two germline ends. Germline assignment: CDR1 SGHRS and CDR2 YFSETQ. The length of the CDR3 is 13 residues. The CDR3 DNA follows: TGCGCCAGCAGCTTGACAGACACCGGGGAGCTGTTTTTT. This gives the protein CASSLTDTGELFF. Filled out from reference TRBV5-1 and TRBJ2-2, the complete variable domain reads KAGVTQTPRYLIKTRGQQVTLSCSPISGHRSVSWYQQTPGQGLQFLFEYFSETQRNKGNFPGRFSGRQFSNSRSEMNVSTLELGDSALYLCASSLTDTGELFFGEGSRLTVL.

This clone was counted a single time. The CDR3 nucleotides read TGTGCCAGCAGCCCCAGAACAGGCGGAACAACTAATGAAAAACTGTTTTTT. It translates to CASSPRTGGTTNEKLFF. V gene TRBV3-1 (or the pseudogene TRBV3-2) combines with J gene TRBJ1-4; D possibly corresponds to TRBD1 (5 bases). Germline V gene data show CDR1 as LGHDT and CDR2 as YNNKEL (reference sequence). Deletions cut 4 bases from V and 0 bases from J, with 15 bases between. This CDR3 has 17 residues.

On this clone: The junction shows a germline mismatch at one end, possibly a read error. This sequence joins TRBV7-2 and TRBJ2-4; 16 bases fit TRBD2. This CDR3 contains 17 residues. CDR1 and CDR2 (germline): SGHTA, FQGNSA. The chain's CDR3 is CASSPGTSGRAKNIQYF. The CDR3 bases are TGTGCCAGCAGCCCAGGGACTAGCGGGAGGGCCAAGAACATTCAGTACTTC. The full variable domain, its missing parts supplied by reference TRBV7-2 and TRBJ2-4, is GAGVSQSPSNKVTEKGKDVELRCDPISGHTALYWYRQSLGQGLEFLIYFQGNSAPDKSGLPSDRFSAERTGGSVSTLTIQRTQQEDSAVYLCASSPGTSGRAKNIQYFGAGTRLSVL.

The chain has TRBV10-1 and TRBJ2-7; 7 nucleotides agree with TRBD1. This CDR3 comprises 15 residues. Germline V gene data show CDR1 as WNHNN and CDR2 as SYGVQD (reference sequence). V gave up 0 bases and J gave up 7 bases; unmatched junction bases: 9. The CDR3 region is CASSESGRGMGEQYF. Here the CDR3 DNA reads TGCGCCAGCAGTGAGTCGGGCAGGGGGATGGGGGAGCAGTACTTC.

At least ten counts were recorded for this clone. The genes are TRBV19 and TRBJ2-3, with 8 positions matching TRBD1. CDR1 LNHDA and CDR2 SQIVND come from the germline V gene (reference sequence). The CDR3 covers 17 residues. The ends lost 5 bases at V and 3 bases at J; junction bases unmatched: 13. The CDR3 loop reads CASSLGLGQGWTDTQYF. The DNA for the CDR3 is TGTGCCAGTAGTCTAGGTCTCGGACAGGGATGGACAGATACGCAGTATTTT.

The rearrangement uses TRBV4-1 and TRBJ1-2; 8 bases match TRBD1. This CDR3 spans 14 amino acids. Germline CDR1 is MGHRA and CDR2 is YSYEKL. The ends lost 4 bases at V and 2 bases at J; junction bases unmatched: 3. CDR3 loop: CASSLDRENYGYTF. The CDR3, as DNA: TGCGCCAGCAGCCTGGACAGGGAGAACTATGGCTACACCTTC.

The genes are TRBV28 and TRBJ2-5, with D possibly TRBD1 on 6 matching bases. The CDR3 consists of 15 residues. V was trimmed by 5 bases and J by 2 bases, leaving 15 bases between them. CDR1 is MDHEN, CDR2 SYDVKM, per germline. The CDR3 DNA follows: TGTGCCAGCAGTGCAGACAACAGGGTTCAAGAGACCCAGTACTTC. This sequence encodes CASSADNRVQETQYF.

The CDR3 protein is CASSYGLAEPSNEQFF. The CDR3, as DNA: TGCGCCAGCAGTTACGGACTAGCGGAACCATCCAATGAGCAGTTCTTC. This sequence joins TRBV5-1 and TRBJ2-1; 10 nucleotides match TRBD2. Germline trimming cut 5 bases from V and 6 bases from J; bases unmatched to any gene: 11. The germline V gene has CDR1 SGHRS and CDR2 YFSETQ. This CDR3 comprises 16 residues.